This T cell receptor (beta chain) was captured by sequencing in a study of OX40 agonist ivuxolimab in advanced cancers. Turning to the study itself: Three patients responded partially, comprising one with hepatocellular carcinoma and two with cutaneous melanoma. Findings and caveats of the study: Patients who responded partially at 0.1-3.0 mg/kg showed clonal expansion ranking among the lowest. Some patients who did not respond also had low normalized T-cell clonal expansion.

Here immunoSEQ multiplex PCR was the method, and the copy in TCRdb shows in-frame clones only, minus some. Here the sample spans nearly 80,000 clones, more than 85% being singletons. On this clone: Its target is not known.

V was trimmed by 0 bases and J by 9 bases, leaving 16 bases between them. The CDR3 runs to 15 residues. Looked up from germline, CDR1 is SGHRS and CDR2 is YFSETQ. The receptor was isolated from an adult with an advanced solid tumor such as melanoma, head and neck, liver or kidney cancer. Sequenced material: CD4+ or CD8+ T cells sorted from blood, taken in a trial of the OX40 agonist ivuxolimab. The chain is built from TRBV5-1 and TRBJ2-1, with D tentatively TRBD1 (6 bases). The CDR3 loop is CASSLESGEVSEQFF. The CDR3 DNA reads as TGCGCCAGCAGCTTGGAGTCAGGGGAAGTTAGTGAGCAGTTCTTC.